This note documents a single T cell receptor (beta chain) sequence. Its antigen is still unknown. Stated time point: week 5, during vaccination. Each dose of the vaccine consisted of 300 ug of mutant IDH1 20-mer peptide, with topical imiquimod. The donors' diagnosis was new WHO grade 3 or 4 astrocytoma that was IDH1-mutant and ATRX-lost. The data stem from a study of a mutant IDH1 vaccine in newly diagnosed glioma. Study in general: Either 4-6 weeks after radiotherapy alone or alongside temozolomide, vaccination was begun. Receipt of radiotherapy, temozolomide, or both preceded the study, and most received both.

This CDR3 is 16 amino acids long. Germline-derived CDR1 and CDR2 are SGHDT and YYEEEE. Trimming at V came to 4 bases and at J to 3 bases, leaving 9 bases not matched to a gene. Using immunoSEQ multiplex PCR, the repertoire was profiled, and TCRdb retains in-frame clones only, with some absent. The sample has tens of thousands of clones; around 85% are singletons. The chain is built from TRBV5-6 and TRBJ1-3, with TRBD1 identical over 8 bases. Sample: PBMCs, taken from a glioma patient whose treatment included an IDH1 peptide vaccine. The clonotype comes from a man aged 30 to 45 with glioma. As DNA, the CDR3 is TGTGCCAGCAGCCGGGTCCAGGGGGCGGATGGAAACACCATATATTTT. This gives the protein CASSRVQGADGNTIYF.